The 18 T cell receptor beta chains reported below all come from one sample, sequenced in a study of Graves' ophthalmopathy and Graves' hyperthyroidism. The authors amplified TCR beta CDR3 regions from RNA transcripts. Amplification began with first-round RT-PCR using HTBI primers, then second-round multiplex PCR was performed. One entry per CDR3 protein, called by TCRdb with MiXCR from the multiplex PCR reads. The sample lists 1 million to 1.3 million distinct CDR3 sequences; about 38% were seen once. Sequenced input: peripheral blood or thyroid tissue (not recorded which). The origin of the receptors is an adult man with Graves' hyperthyroidism.

V is TRBV14 and J is TRBJ2-6, with D tentatively TRBD1 (6 bases). V lost 4 bases and J 7 bases, leaving 8 bases between the germline ends. Germline V gene lookup returns CDR1 SGHDN and CDR2 FVKESK. CDR3 length equals 13 residues. The DNA of the CDR3 is TGTGCCAGCAGCCGCAGGGGAGCCAACGTCCTGACTTTC. Amino acids: CASSRRGANVLTF.

This clonotype appeared many times. This chain uses TRBV12-3 or TRBV12-4 with TRBJ1-5; 9 bases are a match to TRBD1. V shed 4 bases and J 4 bases; nucleotides not matched to a gene: 5. The CDR3 extends over 15 amino acids. Here the CDR3 DNA reads TGTGCCAGCAGTTGGACAGGGGTACGTAATCAGCCCCAGCATTTT. As protein: CASSWTGVRNQPQHF.

The table lists this clonotype with a few counts. The chain uses TRBV4-1 and TRBJ1-5, with no clear D. CDR3 size: 17 residues. Germline CDR1 reads MGHRA; CDR2 reads YSYEKL. V lost 0 bases, J lost 0 bases, and 12 bases lay in between. CDR3 residues: CASSQEGRTVSNQPQHF. The CDR3 DNA sequence: TGCGCCAGCAGCCAAGAGGGCAGGACGGTTAGCAATCAGCCCCAGCATTTT.

This clonotype was counted ten times or more. This sequence joins TRBV20-1 and TRBJ2-7; possibly TRBD2 for D (5 bases). CDR1 and CDR2 (germline): DFQATT, SNEGSKA (reference sequence). V was shortened by 5 bases and J by 2 bases, with 19 bases between the two germline ends. This CDR3 contains 15 residues. The CDR3 loop is CSAHGDYRNPYEQYF. CDR3 DNA sequence: TGCAGTGCTCACGGGGATTACAGAAACCCCTACGAGCAGTACTTC.

This chain uses TRBV6-2 or TRBV6-3 with TRBJ2-7; D not resolved. CDR3 length: 14 amino acids. CDR1 and CDR2 (germline): MNHEY, SVGEGT. V shed 2 bases and J shed 1 base, with 9 bases lying between them. The CDR3 nucleotides read TGTGCCAGCAGTTACCACACTGGATCCTACGAGCAGTACTTC. It specifies CASSYHTGSYEQYF.

This clonotype was detected only a few times. The rearrangement uses TRBV29-1 and TRBJ1-2; D unclear. The germline V gene has CDR1 SQVTM and CDR2 ANQGSEA. V was clipped by 5 bases and J by 6 bases, with 13 bases between them. This CDR3 is 12 amino acids long. CDR3 sequence: CSVRRLEHGYTF. The CDR3 DNA follows: TGCAGCGTTCGACGTTTGGAGCATGGCTACACCTTC.

The CDR3 spells CASVEETGTEAFF. CDR3 bases: TGTGCCAGCGTTGAAGAGACAGGTACCGAAGCTTTCTTT. V usage is TRBV25-1 and J usage is TRBJ1-1, with TRBD1 as a possible D gene (6 bases). Looked up from germline, CDR1 is MGHDK and CDR2 is SYGVNS. The CDR3 loop spans 13 amino acids. V was shortened by 8 bases and J by 8 bases, with 18 bases between the two germline ends.

The chain carries TRBV9 and TRBJ1-1; D is unresolved. Between the trimmed V and J ends, which lost 3 bases and 1 base, there was a span of 16 bases. CDR1 and CDR2 (germline): SGDLS, YYNGEE. This CDR3 is 16 amino acids long. The CDR3 sequence: CASSENGLTGNTEAFF. The CDR3 DNA reads TGTGCCAGCAGCGAAAATGGCTTAACGGGGAACACTGAAGCTTTCTTT.

The rearrangement links TRBV11-2 to TRBJ2-2; perhaps D is TRBD1 or TRBD2 (5 bases each). Germline V gene sequence: CDR1 SGHAT, CDR2 FQNNGV. V was trimmed by 5 bases and J by 2 bases, leaving 12 bases between them. This CDR3 is 15 amino acids long. The CDR3 spells CASSPGPQNTGELFF. For the CDR3, the DNA is TGTGCCAGCAGCCCGGGGCCCCAAAACACCGGGGAGCTGTTTTTT.

The chain couples TRBV7-9 to TRBJ2-7, with D maybe TRBD2 (6 bases). Germline V gene sequence: CDR1 SEHNR, CDR2 FQNEAQ (reference sequence). There are 15 residues in the CDR3. V was trimmed by 6 bases and J by 3 bases, leaving 18 bases between them. The CDR3 reads CASSFSAGSGYEQYF. CDR3 DNA sequence: TGTGCCAGCAGTTTTTCGGCGGGAAGTGGCTACGAGCAGTACTTC.

This clonotype has only one observation. A read error may explain this, as a much larger clone is one base away. No conserved phenylalanine or tryptophan is present at the end of the CDR3, so a read error is the likely explanation. The chain has TRBV5-1 and TRBJ2-5; D not resolved. The CDR3 loop spans 12 amino acids. CDR1 is SGHRS, CDR2 YFSETQ, per germline. The CDR3 DNA reads TGTGCCAGCAGCCAAGAATTGGAGACCCAGTACCTC. It specifies CASSQELETQYL.

The chain links TRBV14 to TRBJ2-7; 10 bases align to TRBD2. There are 15 residues in the CDR3. Per germline, CDR1 SGHDN and CDR2 FVKESK. V was pared by 1 base and J by 3 bases, with 3 bases of the junction left unmatched. For the CDR3, the DNA is TGTGCCAGCAGCCAAGGGACTAGCGGTTTCTACGAGCAGTACTTC. Translation: CASSQGTSGFYEQYF.

The chain recombines TRBV7-9 with TRBJ1-1, with TRBD1 as a possible D gene (5 bases). Trimming cost V 5 bases and J 0 bases, with 28 bases left between them. Germline CDR1 reads SEHNR; CDR2 reads FQNEAQ (reference sequence). The CDR3 contains 20 residues. CDR3 residues: CASSQESIRDRIFMNTEAFF. In DNA, the CDR3 is TGTGCCAGCAGCCAAGAATCGATCCGGGACCGAATCTTCATGAACACTGAAGCTTTCTTT.

The genes are TRBV9 and TRBJ2-3, with 8 positions matching TRBD1. The CDR3 is 16 residues long. J gave up 2 bases and V 6 bases, and 11 bases lay outside the gene matches. The germline CDR1 and CDR2 sequences are SGDLS and YYNGEE. CDR3 protein: CASTVDGTGYTDTQYF. The CDR3 nucleotides read TGTGCCAGCACAGTGGACGGGACAGGATACACAGATACGCAGTATTTT.

Of note for this clonotype: Given a much more abundant clone one base away, this may be a read error. This chain links TRBV7-6 with TRBJ2-7, with D unclear. V lost 6 bases and J 5 bases, leaving 11 bases between the germline ends. The CDR3 is made up of 12 amino acids. The germline gives CDR1 SGHVS, CDR2 FNYEAQ. CDR3 coding DNA: TGTGCCAGCAGGCCAGCCGGGCACGAGCAGTACTTC. As protein: CASRPAGHEQYF.

This clonotype was counted ten times or more. The rearrangement links TRBV19 to TRBJ1-1; no definite D call. Germline V gene data show CDR1 as LNHDA and CDR2 as SQIVND (reference sequence). Trimming removed 6 bases at V and 3 bases at J, with 17 bases between. The CDR3 loop spans 15 amino acids. The DNA for the CDR3 is TGTGCCAGTAGACTCACCTCTGCTCGGCACACTGAAGCTTTCTTT. This gives the protein CASRLTSARHTEAFF.

This clonotype was counted only a few times. J is TRBJ2-7 and V is TRBV6-5; 9 bases line up with TRBD2. CDR3 length equals 16 residues. CDR1 MNHEY and CDR2 SVGAGI come from the germline V gene. V was pared by 8 bases and J by 6 bases, with 17 bases of the junction left unmatched. The CDR3 spells CASDSGLAGRTSEQYF. The CDR3 bases are TGTGCCAGCGACTCCGGGCTAGCGGGGAGAACAAGCGAGCAGTACTTC.

The gene calls are TRBV20-1 and TRBJ1-6; no clear D. Trimming took off 8 bases at V and 7 bases at J, with 12 bases between the two ends. This CDR3 is built from 12 residues. From germline, CDR1 is DFQATT and CDR2 SNEGSKA (reference sequence). In DNA, the CDR3 is TGCAGTCCTATGTCGGCGAATTCACCCCTCCACTTT. The encoded protein is CSPMSANSPLHF.